The rows below give T cell receptor beta chains drawn from one sample of a study of long-term antiretroviral therapy in people with HIV. TCRdb's copy holds only in-frame clones and misses some; the assay was immunoSEQ multiplex PCR. Among 9,500 or so clones listed, around 75% were seen once. The source was unsorted PBMCs, collected 1.8 years before starting antiretroviral therapy. The receptors originated from a man aged 40-55 years with HIV. Both conserved end residues are part of each CDR3. A D gene is named only where the DNA matches it firmly. Size is omitted from some rows. Given values are once, few, many or a class for expanded clones.

V gene: TRBV7-9; J gene: TRBJ2-1; clone size: -; D gene: -; CDR3 protein: CASSSLGRAQLGNEQFF; CDR3 DNA: TGTGCCAGCAGCTCCTTGGGGCGGGCTCAACTGGGGAATGAGCAGTTCTTC
V gene: TRBV5-6; J gene: TRBJ1-4; clone size: -; D gene: -; CDR3 protein: CASSSQGYREKLFF; CDR3 DNA: TGTGCCAGCAGCTCTCAAGGGTACAGGGAAAAACTGTTTTTT
V gene: TRBV5-1; J gene: TRBJ2-2; clone size: few; D gene: TRBD2; CDR3 protein: CASSVGLVTGELFF; CDR3 DNA: TGCGCCAGCAGTGTGGGACTAGTCACCGGGGAGCTGTTTTTT
V gene: TRBV14; J gene: TRBJ2-2; clone size: -; D gene: -; CDR3 protein: CASSQHAGIKATGELFF; CDR3 DNA: TGTGCCAGCAGCCAACACGCGGGCATTAAGGCCACCGGGGAGCTGTTTTTT
V gene: TRBV19; J gene: TRBJ1-5; clone size: -; D gene: -; CDR3 protein: CASRSKGGNSNQPQHF; CDR3 DNA: TGTGCCAGTAGGAGCAAGGGGGGTAATAGCAATCAGCCCCAGCATTTT
V gene: TRBV10-1; J gene: TRBJ1-1; clone size: -; D gene: -; CDR3 protein: CASSVDSGGTEAFF; CDR3 DNA: TGCGCCAGCAGTGTTGACTCGGGAGGCACTGAAGCTTTCTTT
V gene: TRBV2; J gene: TRBJ2-7; clone size: -; D gene: -; CDR3 protein: CASSEYPNSYEQYF; CDR3 DNA: TGTGCCAGCAGTGAATACCCCAACTCCTACGAGCAGTACTTC
V gene: TRBV5-1; J gene: TRBJ2-7; clone size: -; D gene: -; CDR3 protein: CASSLGALGGAYEQYF; CDR3 DNA: TGCGCCAGCAGCTTGGGTGCTTTGGGCGGGGCTTACGAGCAGTACTTC
V gene: TRBV5-6; J gene: TRBJ2-3; clone size: -; D gene: -; CDR3 protein: CASSLSTDTQYF; CDR3 DNA: TGTGCCAGCAGCCTGAGCACAGATACGCAGTATTTT
V gene: TRBV7-6; J gene: TRBJ2-7; clone size: -; D gene: -; CDR3 protein: CASSGDVYEQYF; CDR3 DNA: TGTGCCAGCAGCGGGGACGTCTACGAGCAGTACTTC
V gene: TRBV7-3; J gene: TRBJ2-7; clone size: few; D gene: -; CDR3 protein: CASSLNVGGLDEQYF; CDR3 DNA: TGTGCCAGCAGCTTGAATGTAGGGGGGCTCGACGAGCAGTACTTC
V gene: TRBV19; J gene: TRBJ1-6; clone size: few; D gene: -; CDR3 protein: CASSMREGNSPLHF; CDR3 DNA: TGTGCCAGTAGTATGCGGGAGGGTAATTCACCCCTCCACTTT
V gene: TRBV5-1; J gene: TRBJ1-1; clone size: -; D gene: -; CDR3 protein: CASSLHGEGTEAFF; CDR3 DNA: TGCGCCAGCAGCCTCCACGGGGAAGGGACTGAAGCTTTCTTT
V gene: TRBV7-8; J gene: TRBJ1-1; clone size: -; D gene: -; CDR3 protein: CASSLAGLFEAFF; CDR3 DNA: TGTGCCAGCAGCTTAGCCGGCCTCTTTGAAGCTTTCTTT
V gene: TRBV5-6; J gene: TRBJ1-2; clone size: medium-sized; D gene: -; CDR3 protein: CASSFWPPDYDYGYTF; CDR3 DNA: TGTGCCAGCAGCTTTTGGCCCCCCGACTATGACTATGGCTACACCTTC
V gene: TRBV27; J gene: TRBJ2-7; clone size: -; D gene: -; CDR3 protein: CASSRIGTPHEQYF; CDR3 DNA: TGTGCCAGCAGCCGCATCGGGACACCCCACGAGCAGTACTTC
V gene: TRBV19; J gene: TRBJ1-5; clone size: -; D gene: TRBD1; CDR3 protein: CASSRQGVQPQHF; CDR3 DNA: TGTGCCAGTAGTCGACAGGGGGTTCAGCCCCAGCATTTT
V gene: TRBV7-7; J gene: TRBJ2-2; clone size: -; D gene: -; CDR3 protein: CASSLVRESGELFF; CDR3 DNA: TGTGCCAGCAGCTTAGTCAGGGAGAGCGGGGAGCTGTTTTTT
V gene: TRBV2; J gene: TRBJ1-2; clone size: -; D gene: TRBD1; CDR3 protein: CASSEEGQGYGYTF; CDR3 DNA: TGTGCCAGCAGTGAAGAGGGACAGGGCTATGGCTACACCTTC
V gene: TRBV5-6; J gene: TRBJ1-2; clone size: few; D gene: -; CDR3 protein: CASSFGPRNHTF; CDR3 DNA: TGTGCCAGCAGCTTCGGGCCGAGAAATCACACCTTC
V gene: TRBV19; J gene: TRBJ1-5; clone size: -; D gene: -; CDR3 protein: CASSIEQSSNQPQHF; CDR3 DNA: TGTGCCAGTAGTATAGAGCAATCCAGCAATCAGCCCCAGCATTTT
V gene: TRBV4-2; J gene: TRBJ1-3; clone size: -; D gene: TRBD1; CDR3 protein: CASSQTTGAGNTIYF; CDR3 DNA: TGTGCCAGCAGCCAAACGACAGGGGCTGGAAACACCATATATTTT
V gene: TRBV5-6; J gene: TRBJ1-4; clone size: -; D gene: -; CDR3 protein: CASTEGTPTNEKLFF; CDR3 DNA: TGTGCCAGCACCGAAGGGACACCAACTAATGAAAAACTGTTTTTT
V gene: TRBV7-2; J gene: TRBJ1-1; clone size: -; D gene: -; CDR3 protein: CASSLVSTEAFF; CDR3 DNA: TGTGCCAGCAGCTTAGTGAGCACTGAAGCTTTCTTT
V gene: TRBV5-4; J gene: TRBJ2-3; clone size: -; D gene: TRBD1; CDR3 protein: CASTPTGGRTDTQYF; CDR3 DNA: TGTGCCAGCACCCCGACAGGGGGCCGCACAGATACGCAGTATTTT
V gene: TRBV5-1; J gene: TRBJ2-7; clone size: -; D gene: -; CDR3 protein: CASSLGGQSSYEQYF; CDR3 DNA: TGCGCCAGCAGCTTGGGGGGGCAAAGCTCCTACGAGCAGTACTTC
V gene: TRBV6-6; J gene: TRBJ2-5; clone size: -; D gene: TRBD1; CDR3 protein: CASLQGMGETQYF; CDR3 DNA: TGTGCCAGCTTACAGGGGATGGGAGAGACCCAGTACTTC
V gene: TRBV5-5; J gene: TRBJ1-1; clone size: -; D gene: -; CDR3 protein: CASSQQFPDTEAFF; CDR3 DNA: TGTGCCAGCAGCCAACAGTTCCCGGACACTGAAGCTTTCTTT
V gene: TRBV29-1; J gene: TRBJ1-1; clone size: -; D gene: -; CDR3 protein: CSVRQALAFF; CDR3 DNA: TGCAGCGTAAGACAGGCACTAGCTTTCTTT
V gene: TRBV7-9; J gene: TRBJ2-1; clone size: -; D gene: -; CDR3 protein: CASSLNPGVSNEQFF; CDR3 DNA: TGTGCCAGCAGCTTAAATCCGGGGGTCTCCAATGAGCAGTTCTTC
V gene: TRBV6-1; J gene: TRBJ1-1; clone size: -; D gene: TRBD1; CDR3 protein: CVAPGQGASTEAFF; CDR3 DNA: TGTGTCGCACCGGGACAGGGGGCGTCCACTGAAGCTTTCTTT
V gene: TRBV12-5; J gene: TRBJ1-1; clone size: -; D gene: -; CDR3 protein: CASGLRASEAFF; CDR3 DNA: TGTGCTAGTGGTTTGAGGGCATCAGAAGCTTTCTTT
V gene: TRBV6-1; J gene: TRBJ2-7; clone size: few; D gene: -; CDR3 protein: CASSAYLTQTYEQYF; CDR3 DNA: TGTGCCAGCAGTGCCTACCTGACACAGACCTACGAGCAGTACTTC
V gene: TRBV6-1; J gene: TRBJ2-1; clone size: -; D gene: TRBD2; CDR3 protein: CASSALWAGGPNEQFF; CDR3 DNA: TGTGCCAGCAGTGCCCTCTGGGCGGGGGGCCCCAATGAGCAGTTCTTC
V gene: TRBV19; J gene: TRBJ1-2; clone size: -; D gene: -; CDR3 protein: CASSRETEANYGYTF; CDR3 DNA: TGTGCCAGTAGTAGGGAGACAGAAGCTAACTATGGCTACACCTTC
V gene: TRBV11-1; J gene: TRBJ2-7; clone size: -; D gene: -; CDR3 protein: CASSSYGTSGEQYF; CDR3 DNA: TGTGCCAGCAGCTCGTACGGGACCTCAGGAGAGCAGTACTTC
V gene: TRBV10-1; J gene: TRBJ2-7; clone size: few; D gene: -; CDR3 protein: CASSAASSYEQYF; CDR3 DNA: TGCGCCAGCAGTGCGGCGAGCTCCTACGAGCAGTACTTC
V gene: TRBV4-2; J gene: TRBJ2-7; clone size: -; D gene: -; CDR3 protein: CASSQEHGGGYEQYF; CDR3 DNA: TGTGCCAGCAGCCAAGAGCACGGGGGCGGGTACGAGCAGTACTTC
V gene: TRBV19; J gene: TRBJ1-5; clone size: -; D gene: -; CDR3 protein: CARGSSPSGQPQHF; CDR3 DNA: TGTGCCAGAGGGTCCAGTCCCTCGGGGCAGCCCCAGCATTTT
V gene: TRBV6-1; J gene: TRBJ2-5; clone size: -; D gene: -; CDR3 protein: CASSRYQETQYF; CDR3 DNA: TGTGCCAGCAGTAGGTACCAAGAGACCCAGTACTTC
V gene: TRBV7-9; J gene: TRBJ2-3; clone size: -; D gene: -; CDR3 protein: CASSSRKQGTDTQYF; CDR3 DNA: TGTGCCAGCAGCTCGAGGAAACAGGGCACAGATACGCAGTATTTT
V gene: TRBV18; J gene: TRBJ2-7; clone size: -; D gene: -; CDR3 protein: CASSQGYEQYF; CDR3 DNA: TGTGCCAGCTCACAGGGTTACGAGCAGTACTTC
V gene: TRBV5-6; J gene: TRBJ2-3; clone size: -; D gene: -; CDR3 protein: CASTLSGVADTQYF; CDR3 DNA: TGTGCCAGCACCCTTTCCGGAGTCGCAGATACGCAGTATTTT
V gene: TRBV6-1; J gene: TRBJ1-4; clone size: few; D gene: TRBD1; CDR3 protein: CASSFRQGLNEKLFF; CDR3 DNA: TGTGCCAGCAGTTTCAGACAGGGCCTTAATGAAAAACTGTTTTTT
V gene: TRBV7-8; J gene: TRBJ1-1; clone size: -; D gene: -; CDR3 protein: CASSLAGAPTEAFF; CDR3 DNA: TGTGCCAGCAGCTTAGCGGGGGCACCCACTGAAGCTTTCTTT
V gene: TRBV5-1; J gene: TRBJ2-2; clone size: -; D gene: -; CDR3 protein: CASSLAGVDTGELFF; CDR3 DNA: TGCGCCAGCAGCTTGGCCGGGGTGGACACCGGGGAGCTGTTTTTT
V gene: TRBV18; J gene: TRBJ1-5; clone size: few; D gene: -; CDR3 protein: CATLRGFDQPQHF; CDR3 DNA: TGTGCCACCCTGAGGGGTTTCGATCAGCCCCAGCATTTT
V gene: TRBV2; J gene: TRBJ2-1; clone size: -; D gene: TRBD1; CDR3 protein: CATRTGKGNEQFF; CDR3 DNA: TGTGCCACTCGGACAGGGAAAGGGAATGAGCAGTTCTTC
V gene: TRBV15; J gene: TRBJ2-2; clone size: few; D gene: -; CDR3 protein: CATSSAYPNTGELFF; CDR3 DNA: TGTGCCACCAGCAGCGCCTACCCGAACACCGGGGAGCTGTTTTTT
V gene: TRBV29-1; J gene: TRBJ2-5; clone size: -; D gene: -; CDR3 protein: CSVPIKTQYF; CDR3 DNA: TGCAGCGTCCCCATAAAGACCCAGTACTTC
V gene: TRBV4-1; J gene: TRBJ1-1; clone size: -; D gene: -; CDR3 protein: CASSQDPRQTFNTEAFF; CDR3 DNA: TGCGCCAGCAGCCAAGATCCCCGACAGACCTTTAACACTGAAGCTTTCTTT
V gene: TRBV5-1; J gene: TRBJ2-3; clone size: -; D gene: TRBD1; CDR3 protein: CASRLWDRGPTSTDTQYF; CDR3 DNA: TGCGCCAGCAGACTTTGGGACAGGGGGCCCACTAGCACAGATACGCAGTATTTT
V gene: TRBV9; J gene: TRBJ2-3; clone size: -; D gene: -; CDR3 protein: CASSVEFGGLADTQYF; CDR3 DNA: TGTGCCAGCAGCGTAGAGTTCGGGGGATTAGCGGATACGCAGTATTTT
V gene: TRBV30; J gene: TRBJ1-2; clone size: -; D gene: -; CDR3 protein: CAWSPGASYGYTF; CDR3 DNA: TGTGCCTGGAGTCCAGGGGCGTCCTATGGCTACACCTTC
V gene: TRBV11-2; J gene: TRBJ1-6; clone size: -; D gene: -; CDR3 protein: CASSLGAGKYNSPLHF; CDR3 DNA: TGTGCCAGCAGCTTAGGGGCAGGGAAGTATAATTCACCCCTCCACTTT
V gene: TRBV7-9; J gene: TRBJ2-7; clone size: -; D gene: -; CDR3 protein: CASSTRLESYEQYF; CDR3 DNA: TGTGCCAGCAGCACACGACTCGAATCCTACGAGCAGTACTTC